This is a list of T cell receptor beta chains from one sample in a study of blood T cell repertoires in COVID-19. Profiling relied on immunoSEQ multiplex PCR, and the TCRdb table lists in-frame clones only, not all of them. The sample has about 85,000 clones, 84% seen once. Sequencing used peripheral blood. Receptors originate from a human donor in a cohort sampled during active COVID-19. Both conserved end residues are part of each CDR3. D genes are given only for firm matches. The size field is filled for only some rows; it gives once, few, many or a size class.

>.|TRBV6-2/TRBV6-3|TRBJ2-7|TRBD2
CASSNRGGRDEQYF
TGTGCCAGCAGCAACCGGGGCGGGAGAGACGAGCAGTACTTC
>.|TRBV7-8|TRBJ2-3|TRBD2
CASSPRLAGGLGTDTQYF
TGTGCCAGCAGCCCCCGACTAGCGGGGGGGCTCGGCACAGATACGCAGTATTTT
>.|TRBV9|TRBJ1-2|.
CASSVGGRNYGYTF
TGTGCCAGCAGCGTAGGAGGTAGGAACTATGGCTACACCTTC
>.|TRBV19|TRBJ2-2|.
CASSNIPLRSGTGELFF
TGTGCCAGTAGTAATATCCCTCTGCGGTCGGGCACCGGGGAGCTGTTTTTT
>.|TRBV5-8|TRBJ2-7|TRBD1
CASTSRSGQGAGEQYF
TGTGCCAGCACATCCAGGTCAGGACAGGGGGCGGGGGAGCAGTACTTC
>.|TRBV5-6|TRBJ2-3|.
CASSPPPAEGDTQYF
TGTGCCAGCAGCCCCCCCCCGGCGGAGGGGGATACGCAGTATTTT
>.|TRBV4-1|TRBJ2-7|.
CASSQTGSAGLEQYF
TGCGCCAGCAGCCAAACCGGGTCCGCGGGGTTGGAGCAGTACTTC
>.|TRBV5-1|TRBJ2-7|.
CASSLVFQGYYEQYF
TGCGCCAGCAGCTTGGTTTTCCAGGGTTACTACGAGCAGTACTTC
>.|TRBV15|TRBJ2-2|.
CATSKDTTNTGELFF
TGTGCCACCAGCAAGGACACGACGAACACCGGGGAGCTGTTTTTT
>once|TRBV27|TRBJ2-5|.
CASSLSPYQETQYF
TGTGCCAGCAGTTTATCTCCTTATCAAGAGACCCAGTACTTC
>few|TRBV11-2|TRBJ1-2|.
CASSPGLQTNYGYTF
TGTGCCAGCAGCCCGGGACTACAGACTAACTATGGCTACACCTTC
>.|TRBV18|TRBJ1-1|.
CASSPQKNTEAFF
TGTGCCAGCTCACCTCAGAAGAACACTGAAGCTTTCTTT
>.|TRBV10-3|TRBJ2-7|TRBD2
CAISERTSGGHEQYF
TGTGCCATCAGTGAGAGGACTAGCGGGGGCCACGAGCAGTACTTC
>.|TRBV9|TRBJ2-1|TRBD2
CATTSVPHNEQFF
TGTGCCACAACTAGCGTCCCCCACAATGAGCAGTTCTTC
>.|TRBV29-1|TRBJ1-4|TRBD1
CSVEIAGQGWGEKLFF
TGCAGCGTTGAAATAGCGGGACAGGGTTGGGGTGAAAAACTGTTTTTT
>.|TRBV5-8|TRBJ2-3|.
CASRWILSGSTDTQYF
TGTGCCAGCAGGTGGATTTTGAGCGGTAGCACAGATACGCAGTATTTT
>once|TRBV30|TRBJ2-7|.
CAWSVLLGLGGEQYF
TGTGCCTGGAGTGTACTTTTGGGTTTGGGGGGCGAGCAGTACTTC
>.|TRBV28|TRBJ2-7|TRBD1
CASRVTGIVSYEQYF
TGTGCCAGCAGGGTGACAGGGATAGTGTCCTACGAGCAGTACTTC
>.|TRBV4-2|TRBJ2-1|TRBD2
CASSQGTSGDDEQFF
TGTGCCAGCAGCCAAGGGACTAGCGGCGACGATGAGCAGTTCTTC
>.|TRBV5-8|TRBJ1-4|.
CASSSLEMRNEKLFF
TGTGCCAGCAGCTCGTTGGAGATGAGGAATGAAAAACTGTTTTTT
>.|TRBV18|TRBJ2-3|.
CASSPAAGSDTQYF
TGTGCCAGCTCACCCGCTGCAGGGTCAGATACGCAGTATTTT
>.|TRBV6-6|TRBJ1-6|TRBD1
CASSQTGNHSPLHF
TGTGCCAGCAGTCAGACAGGGAATCATTCACCCCTCCACTTT
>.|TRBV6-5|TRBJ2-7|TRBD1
CASSKAGGEGYEQYF
TGTGCCAGCAGTAAGGCAGGGGGCGAGGGGTACGAGCAGTACTTC